The next 12 T cell receptor beta chains were all read from a single sample in a study of CD8 T cells in ankylosing spondylitis (TCRdb year 2017). Library prep was done by 5' RACE. For sequencing, an Illumina HiSeq 2500 was employed. TCRdb ran its own pipeline on the public reads, namely fastp trimming at Q25 and MiXCR clone calling, and kept in-frame beta chains. A single entry per CDR3 protein holds the most common genes and DNA from its merged rows. For this sample the table gives some 340,000 distinct CDR3 sequences, of which 14% to 15% were detected only once. In total, the top ten clones hold roughly 1.1% of the sample. Sample: blood, either unsorted or a sorted T cell fraction (not recorded which). These receptors were taken from a male donor with ankylosing spondylitis or in good health (not recorded which).

The chain recombines TRBV30 with TRBJ2-5; unclear D gene. Trimming cost V 5 bases and J 0 bases, with 10 bases left between them. This CDR3 spans 13 amino acids. The V gene's germline CDR1 is GTSNPN and CDR2 SVGIG (reference sequence). For the CDR3, the DNA is TGTGCCTGGGAGACTGGAAACCAAGAGACCCAGTACTTC. It translates to CAWETGNQETQYF.

The V and J genes are TRBV7-2 and TRBJ2-7; TRBD1 matches at 7 bases. After removal of 1 base from V and 9 bases from J, the junction contained 15 bases not matched to a gene. CDR3 size: 16 residues. The germline V gene has CDR1 SGHTA and CDR2 FQGNSA. The CDR3 region is CASSLGIRDSTLGQYF. The CDR3 bases are TGTGCCAGCAGCTTAGGGATCCGGGACAGTACCTTAGGGCAGTACTTC.

The sample holds a few counts of this clonotype. The chain is built from TRBV20-1 and TRBJ1-1; no clear D. Trimming stripped 0 bases from V and 11 bases from J, with 13 bases between. CDR3 length: 12 residues. Per germline, CDR1 DFQATT and CDR2 SNEGSKA (reference sequence). CDR3 region: CSARDLWDRAFF. For the CDR3, the DNA is TGCAGTGCTAGAGATTTATGGGATCGGGCTTTCTTT.

The rearrangement uses TRBV27 and TRBJ2-7; 10 positions agree with TRBD2. Trimming removed 6 bases from V and 2 bases from J; junction bases left unmatched: 7. There are 15 residues in the CDR3. Germline CDR1 is MNHEY and CDR2 is SMNVEV (reference sequence). CDR3 bases: TGTGCCAGCAGAGATCGGCTAGCGGGGGCCTACGAGCAGTACTTC. As protein: CASRDRLAGAYEQYF.

Here the CDR3 reads CASSWGTGMNTEAFF. As DNA, the CDR3 is TGTGCCAGCAGCTGGGGGACAGGGATGAACACTGAAGCTTTCTTT. The genes are TRBV5-5 and TRBJ1-1; TRBD1 matches at 9 bases. This CDR3 contains 15 residues. In germline, CDR1 is SGHKS, CDR2 YYEKEE (reference sequence). V lost 3 bases, J lost 0 bases, and 3 bases stayed unmatched.

The sample holds a few counts of this clonotype. The chain employs TRBV15 and TRBJ2-3; possible D gene TRBD2, 6 bases. V was clipped by 1 base and J by 3 bases, with 8 bases between them. Per germline, CDR1 LNHNV and CDR2 YYDKDF (reference sequence). The CDR3 sequence is 14 residues long. CDR3: CATSRAGRTDTQYF. The CDR3 DNA is TGTGCCACCAGCAGAGCAGGGAGGACAGATACGCAGTATTTT.

The chain is built from TRBV27 and TRBJ2-5; D could derive from TRBD1 or TRBD2 (6 bases each). V shed 7 bases and J shed 3 bases, with 15 bases lying between them. Germline CDR1 is MNHEY and CDR2 is SMNVEV (reference sequence). The CDR3 extends over 14 amino acids. The CDR3 DNA follows: TGTGCCAGCATGAGGGGGGCGCTGGAAGAGACCCAGTACTTC. It codes for CASMRGALEETQYF.

This rearrangement joins TRBV7-2 to TRBJ2-1, with 7 bases matching TRBD2. V gave up 5 bases and J gave up 1 base; unmatched junction bases: 2. Germline V CDR1 and CDR2: SGHTA, FQGNSA. The CDR3 runs to 14 residues. CDR3 nucleotide sequence: TGTGCCAGCAGCCCAGCGGGGTCCTACAATGAGCAGTTCTTC. It yields the protein CASSPAGSYNEQFF.

This chain uses TRBV5-6 with TRBJ1-6; D uncertain. There are 15 residues in the CDR3. CDR1 and CDR2 (germline): SGHDT, YYEEEE. V dropped 3 bases and J dropped 7 bases, with 14 bases sitting between them. The chain's CDR3 is CASSWNNLPNSPLHF. The CDR3 coding sequence is TGTGCCAGCAGCTGGAACAACCTCCCCAATTCACCCCTCCACTTT.

The chain combines TRBV5-1 with TRBJ1-2; D is possibly TRBD1 (5 bases). V was shortened by 0 bases and J by 4 bases, with 13 bases between the two germline ends. Germline V CDR1 and CDR2: SGHRS, YFSETQ. There are 15 residues in the CDR3. The CDR3 is CASSLVWGDGYGYTF. CDR3 nucleotide sequence: TGCGCCAGCAGCTTGGTATGGGGGGATGGCTATGGCTACACCTTC.

The chain uses TRBV4-2 and TRBJ2-7; the D call may be TRBD1 or TRBD2 (6 bases each). Germline assignment: CDR1 LGHNA and CDR2 YNFKEQ. Trimming shortened V by 0 bases and J by 7 bases, and 10 bases separated the two germline ends. The CDR3 contains 13 residues. The CDR3 DNA reads as TGTGCCAGCAGCCAAGATGGGGGGCGGGAGCAGTACTTC. Amino acid sequence: CASSQDGGREQYF.

J is TRBJ2-7 and V is TRBV20-1, with 8 nucleotides matching TRBD1. Germline loops: CDR1 DFQATT, CDR2 SNEGSKA (reference sequence). V shed 6 bases and J 5 bases; nucleotides not matched to a gene: 9. The CDR3 loop spans 13 amino acids. The CDR3 DNA is TGCAGTGCCACTCAGGGGGCTGGGAACGAGCAGTACTTC. Translation gives CSATQGAGNEQYF.